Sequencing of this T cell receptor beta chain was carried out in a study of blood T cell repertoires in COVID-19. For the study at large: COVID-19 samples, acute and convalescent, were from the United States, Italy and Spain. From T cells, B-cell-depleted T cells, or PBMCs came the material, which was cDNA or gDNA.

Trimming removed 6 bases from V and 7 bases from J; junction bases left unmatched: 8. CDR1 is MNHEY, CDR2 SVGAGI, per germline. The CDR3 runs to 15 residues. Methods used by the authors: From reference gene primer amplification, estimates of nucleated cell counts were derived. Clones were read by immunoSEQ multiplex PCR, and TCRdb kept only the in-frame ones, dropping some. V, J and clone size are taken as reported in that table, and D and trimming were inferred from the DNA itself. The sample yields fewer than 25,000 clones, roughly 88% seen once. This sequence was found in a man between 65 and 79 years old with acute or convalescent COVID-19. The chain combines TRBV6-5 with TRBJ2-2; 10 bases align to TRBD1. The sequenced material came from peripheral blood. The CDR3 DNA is TGTGCCAGCAGCCCGACAGGGGGCGCCGGCGGGGAGCTGTTTTTT. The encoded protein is CASSPTGGAGGELFF.